The 10 T cell receptor beta chains listed next were all sequenced from one sample in a study of blood T cell repertoires in COVID-19. Measured with immunoSEQ multiplex PCR; TCRdb has only the in-frame clones, and not every one. The sample consists of fewer than 400,000 clones, roughly 89% of them appearing once. Sequenced sample: PBMCs or T cells enriched from blood (not recorded which). All receptors come from a woman aged 25 to 39 who had recovered from COVID-19.

The genes are TRBV6-1 and TRBJ2-3; D unclear. Between the trimmed V and J ends, which lost 0 bases and 4 bases, there was a span of 8 bases. CDR3 size: 14 residues. Germline V lookup: CDR1 MNHNS, CDR2 SASEGT. The CDR3 coding sequence is TGTGCCAGCAGTGAAGCGCGGTGGGCAGATACGCAGTATTTT. This translates into CASSEARWADTQYF.

J is TRBJ2-2 and V is TRBV27; no clear D gene. CDR1 is MNHEY and CDR2 is SMNVEV in the germline V gene (reference sequence). The CDR3 length is 16 residues. V lost 3 bases and J lost 0, with 11 bases in between. In nucleotides, the CDR3 is TGTGCCAGCAGTTTTCTTGGAGCCTCGAACACCGGGGAGCTGTTTTTT. This gives the protein CASSFLGASNTGELFF.

The rearrangement links TRBV7-9 to TRBJ2-7; TRBD2 might be the D (5 bases). Germline V lookup: CDR1 SEHNR, CDR2 FQNEAQ (reference sequence). Trimming removed 1 base at V and 3 bases at J, with 10 bases between. The CDR3 spans 14 residues. CDR3 coding DNA: TGTGCCAGCAGCTTAGGGGCGGGCCTCTACGAGCAGTACTTC. Its protein is CASSLGAGLYEQYF.

J is TRBJ2-2 and V is TRBV4-1; D might be TRBD2 (5 bases). The CDR3 covers 12 residues. Per the germline V gene, CDR1 is MGHRA and CDR2 is YSYEKL. The V gene lost 5 bases and the J gene lost 6 bases, with 7 bases spanning the gap. The DNA of the CDR3 is TGCGCCAGCAGCGAGGGAGCCGGGGAGCTGTTTTTT. The encoded protein is CASSEGAGELFF.

V and J are TRBV12-3 or TRBV12-4 and TRBJ2-1; a weak D match, TRBD1 (5 bases). Trimming left V 6 bases short and J 4 bases short, with 10 bases between. The CDR3 loop spans 13 amino acids. The DNA of the CDR3 is TGTGCCAGCAGCCCCCCAGGGTACAATGAGCAGTTCTTC. Translation gives CASSPPGYNEQFF.

The chain couples TRBV20-1 to TRBJ1-4; maybe TRBD1 (6 bases). There are 14 residues in the CDR3. Trimming removed 3 bases from V and 7 bases from J, with 15 bases in between. The germline V gene has CDR1 DFQATT and CDR2 SNEGSKA (reference sequence). CDR3 sequence: CSASRGGLGEKLFF. The CDR3 DNA reads TGCAGTGCTAGTAGAGGGGGTTTAGGTGAAAAACTGTTTTTT.

The gene calls are TRBV2 and TRBJ2-1; 9 bases map to TRBD1. The germline V gene has CDR1 SNHLY and CDR2 FYNNEI. With 7 bases clipped from V and 16 bases from J, the junction kept 11 bases outside the gene matches. The CDR3 runs to 12 residues. This chain's CDR3 is CASTNPGTGCFF. The CDR3 DNA reads as TGTGCCAGCACCAACCCCGGGACAGGGTGTTTCTTC.

The CDR3 DNA follows: TGTGCCTGGAGTGCAGGGCCAAGCTACGAGCAGTACTTC. It codes for CAWSAGPSYEQYF. V is TRBV30 and J is TRBJ2-7, with D possibly matching TRBD1 (5 bases). CDR3 length equals 13 residues. Germline CDR1 is GTSNPN and CDR2 is SVGIG (reference sequence). The V gene lost 1 base and the J gene lost 3 bases, with 10 bases spanning the gap.

Regarding this clone: In the same sample, other DNA sequences code for this CDR3. V gene TRBV27 combines with J gene TRBJ1-5; 8 nucleotides agree with TRBD1. After removal of 3 bases from V and 4 bases from J, the junction contained 2 bases not matched to a gene. The CDR3 runs 14 residues. CDR1 MNHEY and CDR2 SMNVEV come from the germline V gene (reference sequence). For the CDR3, the DNA is TGTGCCAGCAGTTTCACAGGGGGTAATCAGCCCCAGCATTTT. Its translation is CASSFTGGNQPQHF.

This chain joins TRBV27 and TRBJ1-6; D is unresolved. The V and J ends lost 2 bases and 3 bases respectively, with 14 bases between them. This CDR3 is built from 17 residues. Germline-derived CDR1 and CDR2 are MNHEY and SMNVEV (reference sequence). CDR3 sequence reads: CASSLPASGYYNSPLHF. CDR3 in DNA: TGTGCCAGCAGTTTACCTGCAAGCGGCTACTATAATTCACCCCTCCACTTT.